What follows are 7 T cell receptor beta chains derived from one specimen sequenced in a study of OX40 agonist ivuxolimab in advanced cancers. Sequenced by immunoSEQ multiplex PCR; TCRdb stores in-frame clones only, minus some. The data contain 50,000 to 60,000 clones, 70% to 90% of them singletons. Sequencing used CD4+ or CD8+ T cells sorted from blood, obtained in a trial of the OX40 agonist ivuxolimab. The origin of the receptors is an adult with an advanced solid tumor such as melanoma, head and neck, liver or kidney cancer.

The V gene is TRBV2, the J gene TRBJ1-2; 8 bases are shared with TRBD1. The CDR3 spans 14 residues. The germline V gene encodes CDR1 SNHLY and CDR2 FYNNEI. With V trimmed by 3 bases and J by 2 bases, 2 bases remained unmatched. CDR3: CASSDGQGNYGYTF. The CDR3 DNA follows: TGTGCCAGCAGTGACGGACAGGGCAACTATGGCTACACCTTC.

This clone is a singleton in its sample. The chain employs TRBV11-2 and TRBJ2-5; 8 nucleotides line up with TRBD1. Germline lookup yields CDR1 SGHAT and CDR2 FQNNGV. J gave up 5 bases and V 6 bases, and 11 bases lay outside the gene matches. This CDR3 contains 15 residues. The CDR3 bases are TGTGCCAGCAGTACCCTCAGGGGGCGGAGGGAGACCCAGTACTTC. It is translated as CASSTLRGRRETQYF.

This clone appeared a single time. The chain couples TRBV27 to TRBJ1-2, with D maybe TRBD1 (5 bases). V was trimmed by 4 bases and J by 0 bases, leaving 12 bases between them. This CDR3 spans 15 amino acids. Looked up from germline, CDR1 is MNHEY and CDR2 is SMNVEV (reference sequence). The CDR3 reads CASSSGHPANYGYTF. As DNA, the CDR3 is TGTGCCAGCAGTTCCGGACACCCAGCTAACTATGGCTACACCTTC.

The genes are TRBV5-1 and TRBJ2-3; D may correspond to TRBD1 or TRBD2 (6 bases each). CDR3 length: 13 residues. Trimming took off 5 bases at V and 6 bases at J, with 13 bases between the two ends. Germline V gene data show CDR1 as SGHRS and CDR2 as YFSETQ. Here the CDR3 reads CASSNGGGDTQYF. The CDR3 DNA reads TGCGCCAGCAGTAACGGGGGCGGGGATACGCAGTATTTT. The full variable domain, in which reference TRBV5-1 and TRBJ2-3 provide the parts outside the CDR3, is KAGVTQTPRYLIKTRGQQVTLSCSPISGHRSVSWYQQTPGQGLQFLFEYFSETQRNKGNFPGRFSGRQFSNSRSEMNVSTLELGDSALYLCASSNGGGDTQYFGPGTRLTVL.

This clone was seen a few times. The CDR3 DNA reads as TGCGCCAGCAGCCTTGACAGAGAAGCTTTCTTT. As protein: CASSLDREAFF. The rearrangement links TRBV5-1 to TRBJ1-1; TRBD1 might be the D (5 bases). The V end was cut by 4 bases, the J end by 8 bases, with 9 bases between. The V gene's germline CDR1 is SGHRS and CDR2 YFSETQ. CDR3 length equals 11 residues.

V usage is TRBV27 and J usage is TRBJ1-1, with D possibly matching TRBD1 (5 bases). Germline V gives CDR1 MNHEY, CDR2 SMNVEV (reference sequence). V shed 7 bases and J shed 1 base, with 16 bases lying between them. The CDR3 is 15 residues long. For the CDR3, the DNA is TGTGCCAGCAAGCTGATAGACAGATCGAACACTGAAGCTTTCTTT. It codes for CASKLIDRSNTEAFF.

The chain has TRBV9 and TRBJ1-2; D may be TRBD1 (5 bases). Trimming removed 1 base from V and 1 base from J, with 23 bases in between. The germline gives CDR1 SGDLS, CDR2 YYNGEE. There are 19 residues in the CDR3. The CDR3 sequence is CASSVTPSGIGENNYGYTF. DNA of the CDR3: TGTGCCAGCAGCGTAACCCCCTCGGGTATAGGGGAGAATAACTATGGCTACACCTTC. The variable domain in full, with the rest retrieved from reference TRBV9 and TRBJ1-2, is DSGVTQTPKHLITATGQRVTLRCSPRSGDLSVYWYQQSLDQGLQFLIQYYNGEERAKGNILERFSAQQFPDLHSELNLSSLELGDSALYFCASSVTPSGIGENNYGYTFGSGTRLTVV.